Only a few counts were recorded for the clone carrying this T cell receptor (beta chain). The data are from a study of T cells of healthy individuals. MiXCR, run by TCRdb on the 5' RACE reads, gives a single entry per CDR3 protein. The data show around 98,000 distinct CDR3 sequences, with approximately 18% seen just once and around 6.5% held by the top ten. The origin of this receptor is a human donor in good health.

The CDR3 protein is CASSLWADKAFF. For the CDR3, the DNA is TGTGCCAGCAGTTTATGGGCGGATAAAGCTTTCTTT. The gene calls are TRBV28 and TRBJ1-1; D remains unclear. V was shortened by 0 bases and J by 9 bases, with 8 bases between the two germline ends. CDR1 MDHEN and CDR2 SYDVKM come from the germline V gene. This CDR3 contains 12 residues.